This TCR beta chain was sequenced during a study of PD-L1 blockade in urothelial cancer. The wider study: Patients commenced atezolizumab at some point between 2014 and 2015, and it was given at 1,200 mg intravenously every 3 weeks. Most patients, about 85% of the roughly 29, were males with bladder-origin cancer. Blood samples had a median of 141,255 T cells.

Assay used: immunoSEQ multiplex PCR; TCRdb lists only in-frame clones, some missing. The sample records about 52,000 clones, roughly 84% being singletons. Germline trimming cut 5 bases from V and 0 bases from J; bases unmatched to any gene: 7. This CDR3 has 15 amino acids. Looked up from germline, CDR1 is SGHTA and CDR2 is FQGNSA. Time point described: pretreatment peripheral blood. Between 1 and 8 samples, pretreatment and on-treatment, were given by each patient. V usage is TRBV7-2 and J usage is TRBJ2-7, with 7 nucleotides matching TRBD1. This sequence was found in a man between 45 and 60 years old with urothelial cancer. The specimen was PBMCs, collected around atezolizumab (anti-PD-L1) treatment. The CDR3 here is CASSGLDRFSYEQYF. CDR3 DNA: TGTGCCAGCAGCGGATTGGACAGGTTCTCCTACGAGCAGTACTTC.